Presented here are 24 T cell receptor beta chains from one specimen sequenced in a study of T cell repertoires in cytomegalovirus infection. From the reads, TCRdb called clonotypes with MiXCR, one entry per CDR3 protein. The repertoire includes almost 550,000 distinct CDR3 sequences, 15% to 20% of them detected once, and 20% to 30% sits in the top ten. Sequenced sample: CD8+ T cells from PBMCs. The receptors originated from a human donor in good health (CMV status not recorded). Some clones in this sample may be carry-over from other donors' samples.

The sample holds a few counts of this clonotype. This chain links TRBV5-1 with TRBJ2-7; D is uncertain. The CDR3 sequence is 14 residues long. V was trimmed by 0 bases and J by 3 bases, leaving 10 bases between them. CDR1 and CDR2 (germline): SGHRS, YFSETQ. This chain's CDR3 is CASSLVLGDYEQYF. The CDR3 DNA follows: TGCGCCAGCAGCTTGGTTCTTGGGGACTACGAGCAGTACTTC.

The V gene is TRBV30, the J gene TRBJ1-2; TRBD1 is a possible D gene (6 bases). The CDR3 loop spans 13 amino acids. The ends were cut back, 8 bases at V and 1 base at J, with 14 bases in the middle. Per germline, CDR1 GTSNPN and CDR2 SVGIG (reference sequence). This chain's CDR3 is CAGILDSNYGYTF. CDR3 DNA sequence: TGTGCCGGAATCCTGGACAGTAACTATGGCTACACCTTC.

This clonotype was seen a few times. The chain links TRBV20-1 to TRBJ1-1; a weak D match, TRBD1 (5 bases). Between the trimmed V and J ends, which lost 2 bases and 0 bases, there was a span of 19 bases. The CDR3 has 17 residues. Per germline, CDR1 DFQATT and CDR2 SNEGSKA (reference sequence). The CDR3 loop is CSARIARDLLVNTEAFF. The CDR3 bases are TGCAGTGCTAGAATCGCCAGGGATTTGTTAGTGAACACTGAAGCTTTCTTT.

This clonotype was observed many times. V is TRBV28 and J is TRBJ2-1; 8 nucleotides match TRBD1. The CDR3 runs to 16 residues. Germline-derived CDR1 and CDR2 are MDHEN and SYDVKM. V trimming: 2 bases; J trimming: 4 bases; junction bases outside the gene matches: 7. CDR3 protein: CASSLRTTGAYNEQFF. The CDR3 DNA reads TGTGCCAGCAGTTTACGTACGACAGGGGCTTACAATGAGCAGTTCTTC.

V usage is TRBV27 and J usage is TRBJ2-7; the D gene is possibly TRBD2 (7 bases). The CDR3 has 14 amino acids. Trimming cost V 7 bases and J 2 bases, with 15 bases left between them. Germline CDR1 and CDR2: MNHEY and SMNVEV (reference sequence). This CDR3 is CASNLGGPTYEQYF. CDR3 sequence (DNA): TGTGCCAGCAATTTGGGGGGGCCGACCTACGAGCAGTACTTC.

This clonotype was seen more than once but under ten times. The genes are TRBV2 and TRBJ1-1; D is uncertain. Trimming pared 2 bases from V and 7 bases from J, leaving 11 bases between. The CDR3 spans 13 residues. Per the germline V gene, CDR1 is SNHLY and CDR2 is FYNNEI. The CDR3 DNA reads as TGTGCCAGCAGTGAAAGATGGGCGGTTGAAGCTTTCTTT. Translation: CASSERWAVEAFF.

This clonotype was counted many times. The V and J genes are TRBV7-9 and TRBJ1-2, with 7 positions matching TRBD1. The germline gives CDR1 SEHNR, CDR2 FQNEAQ (reference sequence). CDR3 length: 11 residues. V lost 5 bases to trimming and J lost 12 bases; unmatched junction nucleotides: 6. The CDR3 here is CASSPSGGHTF. The CDR3, as DNA: TGTGCCAGCAGCCCGTCAGGGGGTCACACCTTC.

This clonotype was recorded a few times. CDR3 sequence reads: CASSFKDFYQYF. The CDR3 region has the DNA TGTGCCAGCAGCTTTAAGGACTTTTACCAGTACTTC. V and J are TRBV7-9 and TRBJ2-4, with D perhaps matching TRBD2 (5 bases). Per germline, CDR1 SEHNR and CDR2 FQNEAQ (reference sequence). The length of the CDR3 is 12 residues. V lost 3 bases to trimming and J lost 13 bases, with 13 bases between them.

The sample holds a few counts of this clonotype. The chain combines TRBV6-2 or TRBV6-3 with TRBJ2-7; 10 bases match TRBD1. Germline CDR1 MNHEY, CDR2 SVGEGT. V was pared by 4 bases and J by 7 bases, with 10 bases of the junction left unmatched. CDR3 size: 15 residues. The CDR3 reads CASSSRQGANYEQYF. CDR3 in DNA: TGTGCCAGCAGTTCCCGACAGGGGGCTAATTATGAGCAGTACTTC.

The gene calls are TRBV7-9 and TRBJ2-1; perhaps TRBD2 as D (6 bases). This CDR3 contains 13 residues. V lost 6 bases, J lost 4 bases, and 10 bases lay in between. Germline CDR1 reads SEHNR; CDR2 reads FQNEAQ (reference sequence). The CDR3 DNA follows: TGTGCCAGCAGGCCCGGGGGTTACAATGAGCAGTTCTTC. The encoded protein is CASRPGGYNEQFF.

This clonotype was counted between two and nine times. The chain has TRBV18 and TRBJ2-7; 8 bases align to TRBD1. This CDR3 spans 17 amino acids. The V and J ends lost 6 bases and 2 bases, in that order; junction bases with no gene match: 15. In germline, CDR1 is KGHSH, CDR2 LQKENI. The CDR3 spells CASSQPGRTGLPYEQYF. CDR3 in DNA: TGTGCCAGCTCTCAGCCTGGGAGGACAGGGCTTCCCTACGAGCAGTACTTC.

Concerning this clonotype itself: One end of the junction does not line up with germline, which may come from a read error. The chain employs TRBV5-6 and TRBJ2-1; tentative D call: TRBD2 (6 bases). CDR1 is SGHDT, CDR2 YYEEEE, per germline. The CDR3 is 11 amino acids. CDR3 region: CASSLAGAEYF. DNA for the CDR3: TGTGCCAGCAGCTTGGCGGGAGCGGAGTACTTC. The variable domain in full, with the rest retrieved from reference TRBV5-6 and TRBJ2-1, is DAGVTQSPTHLIKTRGQQVTLRCSPKSGHDTVSWYQQALGQGPQFIFQYYEEEERQRGNFPDRFSGHQFPNYSSELNVNALLLGDSALYLCASSLAGAEYFGPGTRLTVL.

The chain employs TRBV20-1 and TRBJ2-1; TRBD2 aligns across 11 bases. The CDR3 spans 14 residues. Trimming removed 4 bases from V and 7 bases from J; junction bases left unmatched: 6. Looked up from germline, CDR1 is DFQATT and CDR2 is SNEGSKA (reference sequence). CDR3 in DNA: TGCAGTGCTATAACTAGCGGGAGAGATAATGAGCAGTTCTTC. Translation: CSAITSGRDNEQFF.

Only a few counts were recorded for this clonotype. V and J are TRBV6-5 and TRBJ1-2; possible D gene TRBD1, 5 bases. The CDR3 has 13 amino acids. Germline V gives CDR1 MNHEY, CDR2 SVGAGI. Trimming left V 6 bases short and J 4 bases short, with 12 bases between. CDR3 in DNA: TGTGCCAGCAGCGGGGGAGGCGCCTATGGCTACACCTTC. Translation gives CASSGGGAYGYTF.

This clonotype was detected only a few times. V usage is TRBV23-1 and J usage is TRBJ2-3; D perhaps matches TRBD2 (6 bases). TRBV23-1 falls under the ORF class, with uncertain function. V lost 7 bases to trimming and J lost 4 bases, with 15 bases between them. This CDR3 has 14 amino acids. The CDR3 region has the DNA TGCGCCAGCAAAGGAGGGCCGGGGGCAGATACGCAGTATTTT. This gives the protein CASKGGPGADTQYF.

There are many counts of this clonotype. The J gene is TRBJ2-3, the V gene TRBV7-9, with D tentatively TRBD2 (6 bases). CDR1 is SEHNR and CDR2 is FQNEAQ in the germline V gene (reference sequence). V was clipped by 1 base and J by 14 bases, with 22 bases between them. The CDR3 length is 15 residues. In DNA form, the CDR3 reads TGTGCCAGCAGCTTAGAGGCTTCGGCCCCAACCGGGGGGTATTTT. Protein sequence: CASSLEASAPTGGYF.

Many counts were recorded for this clonotype. Germline and junction disagree at one end, which may indicate a read error. The V and J genes are TRBV11-2 and TRBJ2-7, with 8 bases fitting TRBD1. The CDR3 runs to 12 residues. Germline V lookup: CDR1 SGHAT, CDR2 FQNNGV. CDR3 in amino acids: CASSSLDRVMNF. For the CDR3, the DNA is TGTGCCAGCAGCTCTTTGGACAGGGTAATGAACTTC.

This clonotype was seen ten or more times. This chain joins TRBV7-6 and TRBJ2-5; 8 nucleotides line up with TRBD1. The ends lost 1 base at V and 1 base at J; junction bases unmatched: 5. Germline CDR1 is SGHVS and CDR2 is FNYEAQ. This CDR3 spans 16 amino acids. DNA for the CDR3: TGTGCCAGCAGCTTAGAGGGCAGGGGGCCCCAAGAGACCCAGTACTTC. Its translation is CASSLEGRGPQETQYF.

This sequence joins TRBV4-1 and TRBJ2-1, with 7 bases fitting TRBD2. The J segment lost 5 bases and the V segment lost 3 bases, leaving 4 bases of the junction unmatched. The length of the CDR3 is 14 residues. CDR1 and CDR2 from the germline V gene are MGHRA and YSYEKL. The CDR3 bases are TGCGCCAGCAGCCAGGGGGGGGACCACAATGAGCAGTTCTTC. Translated: CASSQGGDHNEQFF.

This sequence joins TRBV19 and TRBJ2-2; D not certain. The germline V gene has CDR1 LNHDA and CDR2 SQIVND (reference sequence). The CDR3 consists of 15 residues. Between the trimmed V and J ends, which lost 2 bases and 4 bases, there was a span of 11 bases. CDR3 in DNA: TGTGCCAGTAGTATACGGGCCCCTCTCACCGGGGAGCTGTTTTTT. As protein: CASSIRAPLTGELFF.

In this sample, this clonotype turned up many times. In DNA form, the CDR3 reads TGTGCCAGCAGTGAAGTGAGTGCGATGAACACTGAAGCTTTCTTT. This codes for CASSEVSAMNTEAFF. The chain uses TRBV6-1 and TRBJ1-1; D not resolved. This CDR3 is 15 amino acids long. V dropped 1 base and J dropped 0 bases, with 9 bases sitting between them. The germline V gene encodes CDR1 MNHNS and CDR2 SASEGT.

This clonotype was observed at least ten times. The chain couples TRBV7-3 to TRBJ2-2; D remains ambiguous. V gave up 3 bases and J gave up 7 bases, with 6 bases separating them. Germline assignment: CDR1 SGHTA and CDR2 FQGTGA. This CDR3 contains 12 residues. CDR3: CASSFDSGELFF. In DNA form, the CDR3 reads TGTGCCAGCAGCTTTGATAGCGGGGAGCTGTTTTTT.

This chain connects TRBV5-4 to TRBJ2-7, with 7 nucleotides matching TRBD1. In germline, CDR1 is SGHNT, CDR2 YYREEE (reference sequence). With 2 bases clipped from V and 5 bases from J, the junction kept 7 bases outside the gene matches. The CDR3 length is 14 residues. The CDR3 sequence is CASSFRQGRDEQYF. The CDR3 region has the DNA TGTGCCAGCAGCTTTCGACAGGGAAGGGACGAGCAGTACTTC.

This clonotype has a handful of counts. V and J are TRBV19 and TRBJ1-5; possible D gene TRBD1, 6 bases. Germline-derived CDR1 and CDR2 are LNHDA and SQIVND (reference sequence). The CDR3 is 16 amino acids. V gave up 4 bases and J gave up 4 bases, with 17 bases separating them. The CDR3 DNA reads TGTGCCAGTAGTACCACCACCTGGAGGGGGAATCAGCCCCAGCATTTT. As protein: CASSTTTWRGNQPQHF.